This T cell receptor (beta chain) is from a study of cytomegalovirus exposure and HLA in healthy donors. Points from the study as a whole: Researchers left out some V segments, among them TRBV6-2 and TRBV6-3, as indistinguishable. The sole available immune exposure information was CMV serostatus. Presence/absence results assume similar sequencing depth per donor, which may not hold. An analysis that came later showed most CMV-associated TCR beta chains appearing HLA-restricted.

V was pared by 4 bases and J by 2 bases, with 5 bases of the junction left unmatched. The CDR3 is made up of 15 amino acids. CDR1 and CDR2 (germline): KGHSH, LQKENI. A multiplex PCR was run with 60 Vbeta primers and 13 Jbeta primers. Only in-frame clones appear in the TCRdb table, and some are missing; sequencing was by immunoSEQ multiplex PCR. This table has 200,000 to 250,000 clones, 82% appearing once. Worth noting for this clone: Its antigen is not known.

Source material: PBMCs. J is TRBJ1-2 and V is TRBV18, with 9 bases that match TRBD1. This receptor was identified in a woman in her thirties or forties in good health and CMV-seronegative. The CDR3: CASSLSGTGNYGYTF. CDR3 in DNA: TGTGCCAGCTCACTCTCCGGGACAGGGAACTATGGCTACACCTTC.